This entry features one TCR beta chain sequence. CDR1 MDHEN and CDR2 SYDVKM come from the germline V gene. The CDR3 is 15 residues long. V was cut by 4 bases and J by 7 bases, with 16 bases left in between. This sample was included in a study of blood T cell repertoires in COVID-19. Clones were read by immunoSEQ multiplex PCR, and TCRdb kept only the in-frame ones, dropping some. The sample carries around 140,000 clones, over 70% recorded once. The receptor was derived from a man aged 50-60 years with active COVID-19. Sequenced sample: peripheral blood. The chain recombines TRBV28 with TRBJ1-4; a possible D gene is TRBD1 (5 bases). The CDR3 region has the DNA TGTGCCAGCAGTTCCGGCGGCTGGGGGGGTGAAAAACTGTTTTTT. Protein: CASSSGGWGGEKLFF. Variable domain in full (rest from reference TRBV28 and TRBJ1-4): DVKVTQSSRYLVKRTGEKVFLECVQDMDHENMFWYRQDPGLGLRLIYFSYDVKMKEKGDIPEGYSVSREKKERFSLILESASTNQTSMYLCASSSGGWGGEKLFFGSGTQLSVL.